This record concerns one TCR beta chain sequence. Its specificity is not known. The data derive from a study of monozygotic twins with cystic fibrosis. Study-level findings and limits: V usage most resembled the co-twin in 13 of 16 pairs. Clonality was generally low (median around 0.009), higher in the most severe patients. Nucleotide-identical clonotype sharing was significantly higher within monozygotic CF twin pairs than between unrelated CF individuals.

TCRdb's table, derived via immunoSEQ multiplex PCR, lists solely in-frame clones and lacks some. Here the sample spans approximately 25,000 clones, roughly 90% being singletons. This CDR3 has 14 residues. Germline assignment: CDR1 SEHNR and CDR2 FQNEAQ (reference sequence). V dropped 5 bases and J dropped 7 bases, with 17 bases sitting between them. The TCR originated in a girl under 10 years old with cystic fibrosis. The chain carries TRBV7-9 and TRBJ1-2; TRBD1 is a possible D gene (5 bases). The sample comprised blood. The CDR3 DNA reads as TGTGCCAGCAGCGATCTGGACGGGGCGGGTGGCTACACCTTC. The encoded protein is CASSDLDGAGGYTF.